This T cell receptor (beta chain) is drawn from a study of blood T cell repertoires in COVID-19. Whole-study context: Acute and convalescent COVID-19 specimens originated in the United States, Italy and Spain. PBMCs, B-cell-depleted T cells, or T cells were the source of the cDNA or gDNA that made up the material.

How the authors handled the data: Amplifying reference gene primers gave estimates of nucleated cell counts. Assay: immunoSEQ multiplex PCR; the TCRdb copy retains only in-frame clones and omits some. D and trimming were read from the DNA, whereas the V and J calls and clone size are those reported in that table. Counted here are roughly 220,000 clones, around 84% occurring once; the ten biggest clones make up over 4.5%. This TCR came from a man older than 75 with acute or convalescent COVID-19. The material sequenced was peripheral blood.

CDR3 amino acids: CASSFGQGGSPLHF. CDR3 bases: TGTGCCAGCAGCTTTGGACAGGGGGGTTCACCCCTCCACTTT. The chain combines TRBV7-3 with TRBJ1-6; 10 bases are a match to TRBD1. The J segment lost 9 bases and the V segment lost 3 bases, leaving 2 bases of the junction unmatched. The CDR3 covers 14 residues. Looked up from germline, CDR1 is SGHTA and CDR2 is FQGTGA.